Below are 2 T cell receptor beta chains sequenced from a single sample in a study of control samples from healthy donors and cancer patients. Assay: immunoSEQ multiplex PCR; the TCRdb copy retains only in-frame clones and omits some. The sample shows around 95,000 clones, about 85% of them seen only once. The sequenced sample was blood. All receptors come from a man aged 25 to 40 in good health.

The chain is built from TRBV2 and TRBJ2-4; 7 bases map to TRBD1. Germline CDR1 SNHLY, CDR2 FYNNEI. The V gene end was trimmed by 4 bases and the J gene end by 0 bases; junction bases not matched to a gene: 6. The CDR3 runs 16 residues. The CDR3 DNA sequence: TGTGCCAGCAGTGGGGGACAGCCTATAGCCAAAAACATTCAGTACTTC. It encodes CASSGGQPIAKNIQYF.

The gene calls are TRBV6-6 and TRBJ2-3, with 9 bases aligning to TRBD1. This CDR3 region has 14 residues. The ends lost 6 bases at V and 3 bases at J; junction bases unmatched: 4. Per germline, CDR1 MNHNY and CDR2 SVGAGI (reference sequence). The CDR3, as DNA: TGTGCCAGCAGGCCCGGGACAGGGACAGATACGCAGTATTTT. Encoded protein: CASRPGTGTDTQYF.